This TCR beta chain stems from a study of CD8 T cells in Susac syndrome. Study-wide background: Patients with Susac syndrome who were sequenced included more than five with active disease and 8 or 9 in remission.

RNA, at roughly 0.45 to 1 ug, was reverse transcribed with random hexamers. Multiplex PCR with immunoSEQ amplified the TCR beta CDR3 across 54 Vbeta and 13 Jbeta. TCRdb reprocessed the immunoSEQ multiplex PCR reads via MiXCR and lists one record per CDR3 protein. The table shows hundreds of thousands of distinct CDR3 sequences, with approximately 94% occurring only once. V lost 3 bases and J 7 bases, leaving 15 bases between the germline ends. Germline assignment: CDR1 SNHLY and CDR2 FYNNEI. This CDR3 has 14 amino acids. The material sequenced was CD4+ T cells from PBMCs. The rearrangement joins TRBV2 to TRBJ2-5, with D possibly TRBD2 on 6 matching bases. This clonotype originated in a human donor with Susac syndrome. The CDR3 DNA reads as TGTGCCAGCAGTGACGGAATTCGGGGAGGGACCCAGTACTTC. This translates into CASSDGIRGGTQYF.